What follows is one TCR beta chain and its context. No antigen is known for it. Amplification of TCR alpha and beta CDR3 regions from RNA used iRepertoire nested multiplex PCR. Input was 100-400 ng of tissue mRNA or PBMC total RNA. TCRdb redid the calling of the multiplex PCR reads with MiXCR, one entry per CDR3 protein. Here the sample spans about 140,000 distinct CDR3 sequences, around 40% being singletons. The data were obtained in a study of glioma-infiltrating T cells. Notes on the study in general: Very few CDR3 sequences were shared between tissue and blood. Tissue-blood divergence was below expectation in non-neoplastic patients, above in gliomas.

This CDR3 is built from 13 residues. Trimming shortened V by 4 bases and J by 2 bases, and 8 bases separated the two germline ends. The V gene's germline CDR1 is MGHRA and CDR2 YSYEKL. The chain links TRBV4-1 to TRBJ2-5; D is uncertain. The source material was glioma tissue, nonneoplastic brain tissue, or PBMCs (not recorded which). The TCR sequence derives from a human donor with low-grade glioma or glioblastoma, undergoing nonglioma brain surgery, or in good health (not recorded which). DNA of the CDR3: TGCGCCAGCAGCCGACGGTCACAAGAGACCCAGTACTTC. Encoded protein: CASSRRSQETQYF.